A single sample gave rise to the 5 T cell receptor beta chains below, sequenced in a study of T cell clonality in common variable immunodeficiency. Study outcomes and limitations: In common variable immunodeficiency, TCR beta chains reportedly carried fewer deletions and N-nucleotide insertions.

Clones were sequenced by immunoSEQ multiplex PCR, and TCRdb holds only the in-frame ones, with some missing. The profile covers under 25,000 clones, none occurring a single time. These receptors have no identified antigens. Source material: peripheral blood mononuclear cells. The receptor set was obtained from a human donor with common variable immunodeficiency.

This clone was seen more than once but under ten times. The read terminates 3 residues before the CDR3 end, so the remaining end is supplied by the germline J gene. V usage is TRBV2 and J usage is TRBJ2-3; 8 bases match TRBD1. CDR1 and CDR2 from the germline V gene are SNHLY and FYNNEI. V gave up 5 bases and J gave up 4 bases; unmatched junction bases: 5. This CDR3 is built from 14 residues. The sequenced part of the CDR3 DNA is TGTGCCAGCAGTATACAGGGGGGAGCAGATACG. The encoded protein is CASSIQGGADT. The entire CDR3 is CASSIQGGADTQYF.

In its sample, this clone was seen a few times. The read finishes 3 residues shy of the CDR3 end, and the germline J gene is used to complete it. This chain uses TRBV20-1 with TRBJ2-5; 7 bases align to TRBD2. J lost 0 bases, V lost 1 base, and 5 bases had no gene match. The CDR3 extends over 15 amino acids. The V gene's germline CDR1 is DFQATT and CDR2 SNEGSKA (reference sequence). The part of the CDR3 DNA that was read is TGCAGTGCTAGAGGGGACGGGGGGTACCAAGAGACC. It codes for CSARGDGGYQET. The whole CDR3 sequence reads CSARGDGGYQETQYF.

With respect to this clone: The read falls 3 residues short of the CDR3 end, and the missing part is taken from the germline J gene. V is TRBV2 and J is TRBJ1-2, with D perhaps matching TRBD1 (6 bases). Trimming cost V 5 bases and J 2 bases, with 12 bases left between them. This CDR3 spans 14 amino acids. The germline CDR1 and CDR2 sequences are SNHLY and FYNNEI. The covered CDR3 bases are TGTGCCAGCAGTCTACTGACAGGCAACTATGGC. Its translation is CASSLLTGNYG. The full CDR3 protein reads CASSLLTGNYGYTF.

Details on this clone: Read coverage stops 3 residues before the CDR3 terminus; the germline J gene supplies the remainder. V usage is TRBV19 and J usage is TRBJ1-5, with a possible D match to TRBD1 (5 bases). Germline CDR1 reads LNHDA; CDR2 reads SQIVND (reference sequence). The V gene lost 6 bases and the J gene lost 0 bases, with 15 bases spanning the gap. This CDR3 contains 16 residues. The CDR3 region is CASSTPRGNSNQPQHF. The part of the CDR3 DNA that was read is TGTGCCAGTAGCACGCCGCGGGGGAATAGCAATCAGCCC.

In the case of this clone: The CDR3 end is not reached by the read, which stops 3 residues before it; the germline J gene fills it in. The chain carries TRBV19 and TRBJ1-2; D remains ambiguous. V dropped 2 bases and J dropped 6 bases, with 10 bases sitting between them. Per the germline V gene, CDR1 is LNHDA and CDR2 is SQIVND (reference sequence). This CDR3 contains 13 residues. The sequenced CDR3 bases are TGTGCCAGTAGTATACAGGATTCGAATGGC. Encoded protein: CASSIQDSNG. The whole CDR3 sequence reads CASSIQDSNGYTF.